This entry features one TCR beta chain sequence. Its antigen is as yet unknown. TCRdb re-analysed the reads in MiXCR, keeping a single row per CDR3 protein. In the table there are some 8,600 distinct CDR3 sequences, around 21% of which are singletons. The data derive from a study of lung T cells in sarcoidosis with Löfgren's syndrome. The germline V gene has CDR1 MNHEY and CDR2 SMNVEV (reference sequence). The CDR3 totals 16 residues. Between the trimmed V and J ends, which lost 7 bases and 3 bases, there was a span of 16 bases. Regarding the study as a whole: Multiple Löfgren's syndrome patients reportedly shared TRAV12-1 and TRBV2 CDR3 motifs.

This sequence was found in a human donor with sarcoidosis (Löfgren's syndrome or another form), or a control subject (not recorded which). Sequenced input: CD4+ T cells from bronchoalveolar lavage fluid. The chain joins TRBV27 to TRBJ2-6; either TRBD1 or TRBD2 may supply D (6 bases each). DNA of the CDR3: TGTGCCAGCACGCTCCTAGGAGGGGGTGGGGCCAACGTCCTGACTTTC. Translating it yields CASTLLGGGGANVLTF.